This T cell receptor beta chain was recovered during a study of graft-versus-host responses after intestinal transplantation. Findings of the study overall: Early post-transplant HvG declines tracked with peak circulating GvH clone levels. Investigators detected GvH clones in recipient marrow, with some emerging earlier in ileum or blood.

V shed 6 bases and J shed 3 bases, with 14 bases lying between them. The length of the CDR3 is 14 residues. Germline-derived CDR1 and CDR2 are MNHEY and SVGAGI. The method was immunoSEQ multiplex PCR; TCRdb's version includes in-frame clones alone and lacks a portion of them. The profile covers roughly 39,000 clones, with over 90% appearing a single time and 0.22% taken by the ten largest. As for this clone: Its specificity is not known.

The chain links TRBV6-5 to TRBJ1-2; tentatively, D is TRBD1 (6 bases). The sample in question was unstimulated CD8+ T cells sorted from spleen or lymph node cells, obtained before transplant. The TCR was taken from a human donor who was the organ donor for an intestinal transplant. The CDR3 bases are TGTGCCAGCAGCCCCCAGGGGAGTTACTATGGCTACACCTTC. It translates to CASSPQGSYYGYTF.